The next 27 T cell receptor beta chains were all read from a single sample in a study of patients and donors after allogeneic stem cell transplantation. TCRdb re-analysed the RT-PCR reads in MiXCR, keeping a single row per CDR3 protein. Of 920,000 or so distinct CDR3 sequences listed, around 17% are singletons. Source material: blood, either unsorted or a sorted T cell fraction (not recorded which). The receptors stem from a human donor who was either an allogeneic HSCT recipient or a stem cell or donor lymphocyte infusion donor (not recorded which). It is not recorded whose cells these are; they may come from a transplant donor.

This clonotype was seen more than once but under ten times. The chain uses TRBV6-9 and TRBJ2-5; 7 bases map to TRBD1. V dropped 7 bases and J dropped 5; count of bases not matched to a gene: 10. CDR1 is MNHGY, CDR2 SVAAGI, per germline. The CDR3 loop spans 14 amino acids. The CDR3 loop is CASTKGAVGETQYF. CDR3 DNA sequence: TGTGCCAGCACCAAGGGGGCTGTGGGTGAGACCCAGTACTTC.

This clonotype was counted many times. CDR3 DNA sequence: TGCAGCCCTCAAGTGCCGAGTACAGATACGCAGTATTTT. Its translation: CSPQVPSTDTQYF. The V and J genes are TRBV20-1 and TRBJ2-3; D not certain. Germline loops: CDR1 DFQATT, CDR2 SNEGSKA (reference sequence). CDR3 length equals 13 residues.

This clonotype was counted between two and nine times. This chain joins TRBV11-2 and TRBJ2-2; D possibly corresponds to TRBD2 (5 bases). Between the trimmed V and J ends, which lost 10 bases and 0 bases, there was a span of 6 bases. The CDR3 consists of 12 residues. Germline CDR1 is SGHAT and CDR2 is FQNNGV. Here the CDR3 DNA reads TGTGCCACTAGCCCGAACACCGGGGAGCTGTTTTTT. It is translated as CATSPNTGELFF. Filled out from reference TRBV11-2 and TRBJ2-2, the complete variable domain reads EAGVAQSPRYKIIEKRQSVAFWCNPISGHATLYWYQQILGQGPKLLIQFQNNGVVDDSQLPKDRFSAERLKGVDSTLKIQPAKLEDSAVYLCATSPNTGELFFGEGSRLTVL.

This clonotype was detected many times. The chain has TRBV12-3 or TRBV12-4 and TRBJ1-1; weak D call: TRBD1 (5 bases). Trimming removed 3 bases at V and 0 bases at J, with 11 bases between. The CDR3 spans 15 residues. The CDR3 is CASSFQGFMNTEAFF. CDR3 DNA: TGTGCCAGCAGTTTTCAGGGTTTCATGAACACTGAAGCTTTCTTT.

This clonotype was recorded a few times. The chain recombines TRBV21-1 with TRBJ2-7; TRBD1 is taken as the D call from the table, unchecked against the DNA. TRBV21-1 is recorded as a pseudogene. The CDR3 extends over 16 amino acids. CDR3 protein: CASSKEGALGGSEQYF. CDR3 sequence (DNA): TGTGCCAGCAGCAAAGAGGGCGCTTTGGGGGGGAGCGAGCAGTACTTC.

The chain links TRBV20-1 to TRBJ1-2; 7 bases align to TRBD1. Germline V gives CDR1 DFQATT, CDR2 SNEGSKA (reference sequence). V gave up 0 bases and J gave up 2 bases; unmatched junction bases: 6. The CDR3 sequence is 15 residues long. As DNA, the CDR3 is TGCAGTGCTAGAGATCGGCAGGGGGTGAACTATGGCTACACCTTC. The encoded protein is CSARDRQGVNYGYTF.

The chain uses TRBV6-5 and TRBJ1-2; D may be TRBD1 (5 bases). V was clipped by 4 bases and J by 0 bases, with 9 bases between them. Per germline, CDR1 MNHEY and CDR2 SVGAGI. This CDR3 region has 14 residues. CDR3 sequence: CASSSATANYGYTF. The CDR3 DNA is TGTGCCAGCAGTTCGGCGACAGCTAACTATGGCTACACCTTC.

V is TRBV5-1 and J is TRBJ1-1; a possible D gene is TRBD1 (5 bases). The ends were cut back, 0 bases at V and 1 base at J, with 10 bases in the middle. The CDR3 spans 15 residues. Germline values: CDR1 SGHRS, CDR2 YFSETQ. This chain's CDR3 is CASSLEPDRNTEAFF. The DNA for the CDR3 is TGCGCCAGCAGCTTGGAACCCGACAGGAACACTGAAGCTTTCTTT.

This clonotype has more than one count but fewer than ten. The chain recombines TRBV27 with TRBJ1-1; a weak D match, TRBD1 (6 bases). This CDR3 is built from 15 residues. Germline V CDR1 and CDR2: MNHEY, SMNVEV (reference sequence). V lost 2 bases and J lost 4, with 14 bases in between. CDR3 bases: TGTGCCAGCAGTTTAAACAGGGCCAGTAGCACTGAAGCTTTCTTT. Translating gives CASSLNRASSTEAFF.

The table lists this clonotype with a few counts. The V gene is TRBV14, the J gene TRBJ2-3; 7 positions agree with TRBD2. V shed 2 bases and J 6 bases; nucleotides not matched to a gene: 8. The CDR3 runs to 15 residues. Germline CDR1 SGHDN, CDR2 FVKESK. The chain's CDR3 is CASSQRGLGADTQYF. The CDR3 DNA follows: TGTGCCAGCAGCCAAAGAGGACTAGGTGCGGATACGCAGTATTTT.

The CDR3 reads CASSVASRGGTDTQYF. Written as DNA, the CDR3 is TGTGCCAGCAGCGTAGCTTCCCGGGGAGGCACAGATACGCAGTATTTT. The chain recombines TRBV9 with TRBJ2-3, with D possibly TRBD2 on 5 matching bases. The ends were cut back, 0 bases at V and 1 base at J, with 12 bases in the middle. CDR1 and CDR2 (germline): SGDLS, YYNGEE. CDR3 size: 16 residues.

The V and J genes are TRBV7-6 and TRBJ2-3; D possibly corresponds to TRBD2 (6 bases). This CDR3 is 16 amino acids long. From germline, CDR1 is SGHVS and CDR2 FNYEAQ. V lost 2 bases and J lost 5, with 17 bases in between. The CDR3 loop reads CASSLMLAAGQDTQYF. The CDR3 DNA reads TGTGCCAGCAGCTTAATGCTGGCCGCGGGGCAAGATACGCAGTATTTT.

This clonotype was counted a few times. The V and J genes are TRBV4-1 and TRBJ2-3; D perhaps matches TRBD2 (5 bases). The CDR3 loop spans 15 amino acids. Trimming removed 5 bases at V and 1 base at J, with 13 bases between. Germline V gene data show CDR1 as MGHRA and CDR2 as YSYEKL. DNA for the CDR3: TGCGCCAGCAGCGGGAGAGAGGGTGGCACAGATACGCAGTATTTT. Amino acid sequence: CASSGREGGTDTQYF.

This clonotype was picked up a small number of times. The chain carries TRBV5-1 and TRBJ1-1; possibly TRBD1 for D (6 bases). Germline V gene lookup returns CDR1 SGHRS and CDR2 YFSETQ. Trimming pared 1 base from V and 2 bases from J, leaving 24 bases between. The CDR3 has 19 amino acids. DNA for the CDR3: TGCGCCAGCAGCTTGCCCCCTGTCTACAGGGTCTGGAGAAACACTGAAGCTTTCTTT. Translating gives CASSLPPVYRVWRNTEAFF.

This clonotype occurred a few times. CDR3 DNA: TGTGCCAGCACCCAGGGGCCCTGGGATGAGCAGTTCTTC. This translates into CASTQGPWDEQFF. This rearrangement joins TRBV9 to TRBJ2-1, with TRBD1 as a possible D gene (6 bases). With 6 bases removed from V and 8 bases from J, the gap between germline ends came to 15 bases. The CDR3 totals 13 residues. Germline loops: CDR1 SGDLS, CDR2 YYNGEE.

The sample holds a few counts of this clonotype. CDR3 DNA: TGCAGTGCTAGAGTCGGGGGCGTTGGCTATGGCTACACCTTC. Its protein product is CSARVGGVGYGYTF. V gene TRBV20-1 combines with J gene TRBJ1-2, with D maybe TRBD1 (6 bases). CDR3 length: 14 amino acids. Germline loops: CDR1 DFQATT, CDR2 SNEGSKA (reference sequence). V was clipped by 1 base and J by 4 bases, with 13 bases between them.

This chain joins TRBV4-1 and TRBJ1-3; D is undetermined. The length of the CDR3 is 15 residues. V lost 1 base to trimming and J lost 0 bases, with 7 bases between them. CDR1 is MGHRA and CDR2 is YSYEKL in the germline V gene. The CDR3 DNA sequence: TGCGCCAGCAGCCAAGTCGACGGCTCTGGAAACACCATATATTTT. Protein sequence: CASSQVDGSGNTIYF.

The chain employs TRBV5-5 and TRBJ1-3; maybe TRBD1 (5 bases). This CDR3 spans 15 amino acids. Trimming stripped 0 bases from V and 2 bases from J, with 9 bases between. Germline lookup yields CDR1 SGHKS and CDR2 YYEKEE (reference sequence). The CDR3 is CASSLDGGAGNTIYF. For the CDR3, the DNA is TGTGCCAGCAGCTTGGATGGGGGTGCTGGAAACACCATATATTTT.

This clonotype was counted many times. The chain joins TRBV7-9 to TRBJ2-7; 13 bases match TRBD2. This CDR3 has 14 amino acids. Trimming took 5 bases from V and 6 from J; bases not matched to a gene: 4. Germline CDR1 and CDR2: SEHNR and FQNEAQ (reference sequence). CDR3 sequence: CASSRGLAGFEQYF. DNA for the CDR3: TGTGCCAGCAGCCGGGGACTAGCGGGATTCGAGCAGTACTTC.

The sample holds a few counts of this clonotype. This chain uses TRBV27 with TRBJ2-3; D gene unclear. The germline V and J ends were trimmed by 2 bases and 0 bases, with 12 bases remaining between them. CDR3 length equals 16 residues. The V gene's germline CDR1 is MNHEY and CDR2 SMNVEV (reference sequence). This chain's CDR3 is CASSLLAPPSTDTQYF. CDR3 bases: TGTGCCAGCAGTTTACTGGCCCCTCCTAGCACAGATACGCAGTATTTT.

This clonotype appeared a few times. The chain is built from TRBV15 and TRBJ2-3, with 7 positions matching TRBD2. In germline, CDR1 is LNHNV, CDR2 YYDKDF (reference sequence). The V gene end was trimmed by 1 base and the J gene end by 4 bases; junction bases not matched to a gene: 5. The CDR3 consists of 15 residues. CDR3 region: CATSRGAGDPDTQYF. DNA for the CDR3: TGTGCCACCAGCAGAGGGGCGGGAGATCCAGATACGCAGTATTTT.

This chain connects TRBV5-1 to TRBJ2-7, with a weak D call TRBD2 (5 bases). Looked up from germline, CDR1 is SGHRS and CDR2 is YFSETQ. Deletions cut 2 bases from V and 5 bases from J, with 17 bases between. This CDR3 contains 15 residues. The CDR3 DNA is TGCGCCAGCAGCTTAAAGGAGGTGGCAAAAGACGAGCAGTACTTC. Its translation is CASSLKEVAKDEQYF.

The V and J genes are TRBV24-1 and TRBJ2-1, with 8 bases identical to TRBD2. Germline V lookup: CDR1 KGHDR, CDR2 SFDVKD. V trimming: 3 bases; J trimming: 5 bases; junction bases outside the gene matches: 8. This CDR3 is built from 16 residues. The CDR3 DNA follows: TGTGCCACCAGTGATACCGGGACTAGAGTCAACAATGAGCAGTTCTTC. Its protein is CATSDTGTRVNNEQFF.

The V and J genes are TRBV20-1 and TRBJ1-1, with 8 bases identical to TRBD1. In germline, CDR1 is DFQATT, CDR2 SNEGSKA (reference sequence). J was trimmed by 4 bases and V by 4 bases; bases with no gene match: 8. The CDR3 runs 14 residues. The CDR3 is CSANKQGVGTEAFF. The CDR3 DNA reads TGCAGTGCTAACAAACAGGGGGTCGGCACTGAAGCTTTCTTT.

This clonotype showed up just a few times. The chain couples TRBV3-1 to TRBJ2-2, with 10 nucleotides matching TRBD2. J gave up 6 bases and V 6 bases, and 10 bases lay outside the gene matches. This CDR3 has 16 residues. Germline CDR1 reads LGHDT; CDR2 reads YNNKEL (reference sequence). CDR3 coding DNA: TGTGCCAGCAGTACTCGGCTAGCGGGAGTAGCCGGGGAGCTGTTTTTT. Translating it yields CASSTRLAGVAGELFF.

This chain uses TRBV6-5 with TRBJ1-1; D perhaps matches TRBD1 (5 bases). V was shortened by 1 base and J by 4 bases, with 13 bases between the two germline ends. CDR3 length: 15 amino acids. Germline values: CDR1 MNHEY, CDR2 SVGAGI. The CDR3 DNA is TGTGCCAGCAGTTACTTGGGGATTGGGGGCACTGAAGCTTTCTTT. Translating it yields CASSYLGIGGTEAFF.

Many counts were recorded for this clonotype. The rearrangement joins TRBV12-3 or TRBV12-4 to TRBJ1-1; 7 nucleotides line up with TRBD1. J was trimmed by 2 bases and V by 7 bases; bases with no gene match: 10. The CDR3 is 15 residues long. The CDR3 region is CASTTKKGANTEAFF. CDR3 DNA: TGTGCCAGCACCACTAAAAAGGGGGCAAACACTGAAGCTTTCTTT.